This TCR beta chain was identified in a study of cytomegalovirus exposure and HLA in healthy donors. Study-wide results and caveats: Analysis performed later showed TCR beta chains linked to HLA being more clonally expanded than equally common others.

About this clone: Its specificity is not known.

CDR1 MNHNY and CDR2 SVGAGI come from the germline V gene (reference sequence). CDR3 length: 16 amino acids. The junction had 6 bases not matched to a gene; V was cut back by 0 bases and J by 4 bases. Both 60 Vbeta primers and 13 Jbeta primers went into the PCR. This table comes from immunoSEQ multiplex PCR, and its TCRdb copy is limited to in-frame clones, with some not included. Of around 200,000 clones listed, 70% to 75% are singletons. The sequence was collected from a male donor in good health and CMV-seronegative. The sequenced material came from PBMCs. The chain recombines TRBV6-6 with TRBJ2-1, with 7 bases matching TRBD1. CDR3 region: CASSYSTGTNYNEQFF. CDR3 coding DNA: TGTGCCAGCAGTTACTCGACAGGGACGAATTACAATGAGCAGTTCTTC.